Listed below are T cell receptor beta chains from one sample, sequenced in a study of identical twins. MiXCR was run by TCRdb on the 5' RACE reads, yielding one entry per CDR3 protein. In the table there are about 520,000 distinct CDR3 sequences, 20% to 25% of which are singletons. The sample also formed part of further work on T cells expressing NK-cell markers.

Sequenced material: CD4+ T cells sorted from blood. These receptors were obtained from a woman between 18 and 29 years old in good health. Each CDR3 is given with its conserved first and last residue. Some rows have no size entry. The others give once, few or many, or a class for an expanded clone.

J gene: TRBJ2-4
V gene: TRBV19
clone size: -
CDR3 protein: CASTSGQVGIQYF

J gene: TRBJ2-3
V gene: TRBV20-1
clone size: -
CDR3 protein: CSASLEPTDTQYF

J gene: TRBJ2-1
V gene: TRBV7-9
clone size: -
CDR3 protein: CASSSTPSGKFF

J gene: TRBJ2-3
V gene: TRBV20-1
clone size: few
CDR3 protein: CSARDGGRSTDTQYF

J gene: TRBJ2-3
V gene: TRBV20-1
clone size: -
CDR3 protein: CSARAGAPLNTQYF

J gene: TRBJ2-5
V gene: TRBV12-3/TRBV12-4
clone size: many
CDR3 protein: CAAGGIGTQYF

J gene: TRBJ1-5
V gene: TRBV4-1
clone size: few
CDR3 protein: CASSQVGSAHQPQHF

J gene: TRBJ2-3
V gene: TRBV20-1
clone size: -
CDR3 protein: CSARDPRGDTQYF

J gene: TRBJ1-2
V gene: TRBV20-1
clone size: few
CDR3 protein: CSARDKVGSLGYTF

J gene: TRBJ2-2
V gene: TRBV3-1
clone size: few
CDR3 protein: CASSRRERGAGELFF

J gene: TRBJ2-3
V gene: TRBV12-3/TRBV12-4
clone size: -
CDR3 protein: CASLKREASTDTQYF

J gene: TRBJ2-7
V gene: TRBV21-1
clone size: few
CDR3 protein: CASKNVGDLVDEQYF

J gene: TRBJ1-2
V gene: TRBV4-3
clone size: -
CDR3 protein: CASSTRRGAHGYTF

J gene: TRBJ1-1
V gene: TRBV12-3/TRBV12-4
clone size: few
CDR3 protein: CASRPTGGNTEAFF

J gene: TRBJ2-2
V gene: TRBV20-1
clone size: -
CDR3 protein: CSADRGGGGLFF

J gene: TRBJ2-7
V gene: TRBV12-3/TRBV12-4
clone size: -
CDR3 protein: CASSFRDRSSYEQYF

J gene: TRBJ2-5
V gene: TRBV11-2
clone size: few
CDR3 protein: CASSLRPSGGPSQETQYF

J gene: TRBJ2-1
V gene: TRBV12-3/TRBV12-4
clone size: -
CDR3 protein: CASSMGGRPHNEQFF

J gene: TRBJ2-5
V gene: TRBV6-5
clone size: -
CDR3 protein: CASSLPGAGETQYF

J gene: TRBJ2-1
V gene: TRBV5-1
clone size: many
CDR3 protein: CASSLLKTLDEQFF

J gene: TRBJ2-1
V gene: TRBV7-2
clone size: -
CDR3 protein: CASSPHRRGGGNEQFF

J gene: TRBJ2-5
V gene: TRBV11-2
clone size: few
CDR3 protein: CASSSTDTQETQYF

J gene: TRBJ2-5
V gene: TRBV14
clone size: once
CDR3 protein: CASSQGAGGQETQYF

J gene: TRBJ1-2
V gene: TRBV6-1
clone size: -
CDR3 protein: CASSPGGRGEAYGYTF

J gene: TRBJ2-1
V gene: TRBV12-3/TRBV12-4
clone size: few
CDR3 protein: CASRVSYNEQFF

J gene: TRBJ2-5
V gene: TRBV7-2
clone size: few
CDR3 protein: CASSPGRAQETQYF

J gene: TRBJ2-5
V gene: TRBV30
clone size: -
CDR3 protein: CAWSPSPRTPRQYF

J gene: TRBJ2-3
V gene: TRBV18
clone size: few
CDR3 protein: CASAGQGPATQYF

J gene: TRBJ2-5
V gene: TRBV12-3/TRBV12-4
clone size: -
CDR3 protein: CASSSRPRIETQYF

J gene: TRBJ2-1
V gene: TRBV7-8
clone size: -
CDR3 protein: CASSNGTSRDEQFF

J gene: TRBJ2-5
V gene: TRBV2
clone size: -
CDR3 protein: CASRQAGEETQYF

J gene: TRBJ2-1
V gene: TRBV10-3
clone size: -
CDR3 protein: CAISQAGTSGGSSYNEQFF

J gene: TRBJ2-3
V gene: TRBV15
clone size: -
CDR3 protein: CATSRALAGDRETDTQYF

J gene: TRBJ2-7
V gene: TRBV19
clone size: -
CDR3 protein: CASSISVRSYEQYF

J gene: TRBJ2-5
V gene: TRBV20-1
clone size: -
CDR3 protein: CSARGKETQYF

J gene: TRBJ2-3
V gene: TRBV20-1
clone size: -
CDR3 protein: CSASTATSGIKGTQYF

J gene: TRBJ2-5
V gene: TRBV25-1
clone size: -
CDR3 protein: CASSEYRDRETQYF

J gene: TRBJ2-3
V gene: TRBV30
clone size: few
CDR3 protein: CAWSLGASGSADTQYF

J gene: TRBJ2-3
V gene: TRBV20-1
clone size: -
CDR3 protein: CSAKSADTQYF

J gene: TRBJ2-1
V gene: TRBV12-3/TRBV12-4
clone size: few
CDR3 protein: CASSRVTGGVGNEQFF

J gene: TRBJ2-2
V gene: TRBV9
clone size: many
CDR3 protein: CASTGNTGELFF

J gene: TRBJ2-5
V gene: TRBV10-3
clone size: -
CDR3 protein: CAISVRTSQETQYF

J gene: TRBJ2-7
V gene: TRBV10-3
clone size: few
CDR3 protein: CAIRGDSNYEQYF

J gene: TRBJ1-6
V gene: TRBV12-3/TRBV12-4
clone size: -
CDR3 protein: CASSLLGGNSPLHF

J gene: TRBJ2-1
V gene: TRBV7-9
clone size: -
CDR3 protein: CASSLGLAATNNEQFF

J gene: TRBJ1-1
V gene: TRBV7-2
clone size: -
CDR3 protein: CASSLARVAFF

J gene: TRBJ2-3
V gene: TRBV6-1
clone size: -
CDR3 protein: CASRRTVGSTDTQYF

J gene: TRBJ1-1
V gene: TRBV6-2/TRBV6-3
clone size: few
CDR3 protein: CASSPGRGTEAFF

J gene: TRBJ2-1
V gene: TRBV11-3
clone size: few
CDR3 protein: CASSREKDRDFNEQFF

J gene: TRBJ2-5
V gene: TRBV29-1
clone size: -
CDR3 protein: CSSSPGAGETQYF

J gene: TRBJ2-1
V gene: TRBV7-3
clone size: -
CDR3 protein: CASSPRPSGGAVEQFF

J gene: TRBJ2-7
V gene: TRBV6-2/TRBV6-3
clone size: -
CDR3 protein: CASNPQVGLRVEQYF

J gene: TRBJ1-1
V gene: TRBV7-8
clone size: many
CDR3 protein: CASSPGEIAEAFF

J gene: TRBJ1-5
V gene: TRBV15
clone size: many
CDR3 protein: CATSRSRTGGQPQHF

J gene: TRBJ2-3
V gene: TRBV20-1
clone size: -
CDR3 protein: CSAAGATQYF

J gene: TRBJ2-1
V gene: TRBV10-3
clone size: few
CDR3 protein: CAISAGGGERYNEQFF

J gene: TRBJ2-3
V gene: TRBV7-8
clone size: -
CDR3 protein: CASSLGAGKDTQYF

J gene: TRBJ1-2
V gene: TRBV15
clone size: few
CDR3 protein: CATSRGQPSGYTF

J gene: TRBJ2-1
V gene: TRBV12-3/TRBV12-4
clone size: many
CDR3 protein: CASSLGGRGEQFF

J gene: TRBJ2-3
V gene: TRBV15
clone size: few
CDR3 protein: CATSRLGQGRGDTQYF